What follows are 8 T cell receptor beta chains derived from one specimen sequenced in a study of blood T cell repertoires in COVID-19. Data came from immunoSEQ multiplex PCR; TCRdb stores just in-frame clones and leaves some out. The data show approximately 250,000 clones, 86% seen once. The sequenced sample consisted of peripheral blood. The receptors shown here come from a woman of 80 years or more with COVID-19, enrolled during active disease.

This chain links TRBV16 with TRBJ2-7, with 10 bases matching TRBD1. Losses at the gene ends were 2 bases for V and 6 bases for J; bases not matched to a gene: 7. This CDR3 contains 15 residues. Germline-derived CDR1 and CDR2 are KGHSY and FQNENV. The CDR3 loop is CASSQPGQGRSEQYF. CDR3 coding DNA: TGTGCCAGCAGCCAACCGGGACAGGGGCGATCCGAGCAGTACTTC.

The chain links TRBV6-6 to TRBJ2-3, with 16 bases aligning to TRBD2. V was clipped by 5 bases and J by 9 bases; unmatched bases: 17. The CDR3 sequence is 19 residues long. Germline V gene sequence: CDR1 MNHNY, CDR2 SVGAGI (reference sequence). The CDR3 sequence: CASSPSGTSGGAGRETQYF. CDR3 in DNA: TGTGCCAGCAGTCCTTCCGGGACTAGCGGGGGGGCCGGCAGGGAGACGCAGTATTTT.

The CDR3 coding sequence is TGCGCCAGCAGCTTGGGAGACTGGGGCAGGGAGACCCAGTACTTC. Its translation is CASSLGDWGRETQYF. J is TRBJ2-5 and V is TRBV5-1; perhaps TRBD1 as D (5 bases). V was cut by 0 bases and J by 5 bases, with 14 bases left in between. The CDR3 contains 15 residues. Germline V gene sequence: CDR1 SGHRS, CDR2 YFSETQ.

The chain carries TRBV7-2 and TRBJ1-5; the D is unclear. The ends were cut back, 3 bases at V and 6 bases at J, with 18 bases in the middle. The length of the CDR3 is 16 residues. The germline V gene encodes CDR1 SGHTA and CDR2 FQGNSA. In DNA, the CDR3 is TGTGCCAGCAGCTTTTCGGACCGAAGGGAGGGTCAGCCCCAGCATTTT. Its translation: CASSFSDRREGQPQHF.

Comment on this clone: At the DNA level, this CDR3 is encoded by other sequences in the same sample as well. The genes are TRBV4-2 and TRBJ2-7; 13 bases align to TRBD2. Germline values: CDR1 LGHNA, CDR2 YNFKEQ. Trimming cost V 0 bases and J 3 bases; bases outside gene matches: 2. This CDR3 has 16 residues. The CDR3 spells CASSQDRTSGGYEQYF. CDR3 nucleotide sequence: TGTGCCAGCAGCCAAGACCGGACTAGCGGGGGCTACGAGCAGTACTTC.

Only a few counts were recorded for this clone. The rearrangement links TRBV12-2 to TRBJ1-6. TRBV12-2 is given as a pseudogene. The CDR3 is made up of 17 amino acids. CDR3 bases: TGTGCAAGTCGCTTCCCTGGGAGGGGCCGTTATAATTCACCCCTCCACTTT. Its protein is CASRFPGRGRYNSPLHF.

DNA for the CDR3: TGTGCCAGCATTCTCACCCCGGACAGCCTTTCACCCCTCCACTTT. Its protein is CASILTPDSLSPLHF. The V gene is TRBV6-4, the J gene TRBJ1-6; D is perhaps TRBD1 (6 bases). Trimming took 7 bases from V and 9 from J, leaving 19 bases between them. CDR1 and CDR2 (germline): MRHNA, SNTAGT. The CDR3 loop spans 15 amino acids.

The chain uses TRBV6-1 and TRBJ1-6, with D possibly TRBD1 on 5 matching bases. CDR1 is MNHNS, CDR2 SASEGT, per germline. V gave up 1 base and J gave up 6 bases, with 10 bases separating them. This CDR3 is built from 15 residues. This chain's CDR3 is CASSEGTRINSPLHF. DNA of the CDR3: TGTGCCAGCAGTGAAGGGACACGTATTAATTCACCCCTCCACTTT.